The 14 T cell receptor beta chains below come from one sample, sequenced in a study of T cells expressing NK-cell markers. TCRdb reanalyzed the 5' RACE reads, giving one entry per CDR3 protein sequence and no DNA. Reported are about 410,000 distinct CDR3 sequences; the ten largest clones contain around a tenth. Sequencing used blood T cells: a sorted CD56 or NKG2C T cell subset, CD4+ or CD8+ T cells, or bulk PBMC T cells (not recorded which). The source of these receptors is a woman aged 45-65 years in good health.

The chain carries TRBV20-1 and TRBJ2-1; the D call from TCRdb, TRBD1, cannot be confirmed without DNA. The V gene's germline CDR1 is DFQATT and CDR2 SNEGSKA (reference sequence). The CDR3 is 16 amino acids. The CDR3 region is CSARDLTGSFYNEQFF.

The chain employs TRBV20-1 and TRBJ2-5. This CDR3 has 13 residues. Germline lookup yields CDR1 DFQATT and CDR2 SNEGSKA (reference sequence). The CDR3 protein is CSASQQWGETQYF.

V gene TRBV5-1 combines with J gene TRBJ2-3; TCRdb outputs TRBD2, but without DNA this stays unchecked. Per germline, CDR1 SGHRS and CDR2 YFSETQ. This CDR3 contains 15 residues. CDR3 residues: CASSGSGSLPDTQYF.

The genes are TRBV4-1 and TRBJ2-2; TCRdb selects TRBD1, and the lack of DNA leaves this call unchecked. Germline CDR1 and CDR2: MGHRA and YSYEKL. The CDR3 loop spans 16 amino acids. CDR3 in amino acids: CASSQGAGGSLGELFF.

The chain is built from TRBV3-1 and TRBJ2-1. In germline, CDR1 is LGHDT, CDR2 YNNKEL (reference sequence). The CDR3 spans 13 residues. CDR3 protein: CASSQEIDFEQFF.

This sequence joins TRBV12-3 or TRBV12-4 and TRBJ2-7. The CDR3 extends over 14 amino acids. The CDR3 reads CASSLPALRYEQYF.

Here the CDR3 reads CSVPDRGETQYF. V usage is TRBV20-1 and J usage is TRBJ2-5; TCRdb names TRBD1, which stays unverified in the absence of DNA. This CDR3 spans 12 amino acids. From germline, CDR1 is DFQATT and CDR2 SNEGSKA (reference sequence).

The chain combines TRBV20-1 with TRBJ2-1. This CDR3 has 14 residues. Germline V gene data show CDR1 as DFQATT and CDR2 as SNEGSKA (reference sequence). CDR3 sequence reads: CSARKAMPYNEQFF.

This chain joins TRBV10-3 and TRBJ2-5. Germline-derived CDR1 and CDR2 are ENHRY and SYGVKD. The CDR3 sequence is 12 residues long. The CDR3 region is CAISDGPKAQYF.

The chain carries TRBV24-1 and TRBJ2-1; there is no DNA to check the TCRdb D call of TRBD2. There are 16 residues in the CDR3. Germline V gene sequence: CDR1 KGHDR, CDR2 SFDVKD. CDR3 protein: CATSDRGLAENNEQFF.

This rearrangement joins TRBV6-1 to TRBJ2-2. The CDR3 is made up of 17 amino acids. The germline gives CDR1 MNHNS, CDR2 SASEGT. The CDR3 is CASSVSAAAANTGELFF.

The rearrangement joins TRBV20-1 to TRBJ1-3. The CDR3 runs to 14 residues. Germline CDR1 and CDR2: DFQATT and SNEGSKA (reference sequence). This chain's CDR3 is CSARGLGGGNTIYF.

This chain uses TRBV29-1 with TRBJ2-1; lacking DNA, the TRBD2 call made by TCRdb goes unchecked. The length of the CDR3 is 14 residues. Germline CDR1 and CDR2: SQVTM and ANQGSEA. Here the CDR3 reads CSAHHLAAYNEQFF.

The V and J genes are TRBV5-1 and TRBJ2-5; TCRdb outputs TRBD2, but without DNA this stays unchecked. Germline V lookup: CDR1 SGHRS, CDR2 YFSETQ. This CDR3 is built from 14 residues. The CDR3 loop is CASSSGTSGETQYF.